This T cell receptor (beta chain) was recovered during a study of T cells after yellow fever vaccination. Across the whole study: Researchers used SMART-Seq v4 Ultra Low Input to prepare fractions that had low cell numbers.

Study results and caveats: Researchers cautioned that FACS-sorted repertoires could harbor abundant clonotypes contaminating from the bulk population. Though weaker, the secondary response peaked faster, on day 5 versus 15.

A single record per CDR3 protein comes from TCRdb applying MiXCR to the 5' RACE reads. The top ten hold just under 20% of the sample, which has 300,000 to 350,000 distinct CDR3 sequences, approximately 4% seen once. This clonotype was seen many times. What it binds is not known. The material sequenced was PBMCs, taken 15 days after the yellow fever booster vaccination. This receptor was identified in a man aged 18 to 29 who received the YFV17D yellow fever vaccine.

CDR3 nucleotide sequence: TGCAGTGCTGGAGGGCAGCGGGGAAGGGAGACCCAGTACTTC. It translates to CSAGGQRGRETQYF. V usage is TRBV20-1 and J usage is TRBJ2-5; 7 bases are shared with TRBD2. The ends lost 5 bases at V and 5 bases at J; junction bases unmatched: 11. CDR1 and CDR2 from the germline V gene are DFQATT and SNEGSKA (reference sequence). CDR3 size: 14 residues.